This T cell receptor beta chain was sequenced in a study of cytomegalovirus exposure and HLA in healthy donors. General observations from the study: As confirmed in vitro, a few CMV-associated chains were specific for CMV antigens.

Amplification used 60 Vbeta primers and 13 Jbeta primers. Repertoires were generated with immunoSEQ multiplex PCR, while TCRdb's copy carries only in-frame clones and drops some. The profile shows more than 110,000 clones, roughly three quarters of them singletons. Germline V gives CDR1 LGHNA, CDR2 YNFKEQ. The V end was cut by 0 bases, the J end by 5 bases, with 13 bases between. This CDR3 is built from 15 residues. As to this clone: Its antigen is currently unknown.

Material for sequencing was PBMCs. V usage is TRBV4-2 and J usage is TRBJ2-5, with D perhaps matching TRBD1 (7 bases). The TCR comes from a man younger than 35 in good health and CMV-seronegative. CDR3 sequence (DNA): TGTGCCAGCAGCCAAGAGGAGGGGGCAGCGGAGACCCAGTACTTC. It translates to CASSQEEGAAETQYF.